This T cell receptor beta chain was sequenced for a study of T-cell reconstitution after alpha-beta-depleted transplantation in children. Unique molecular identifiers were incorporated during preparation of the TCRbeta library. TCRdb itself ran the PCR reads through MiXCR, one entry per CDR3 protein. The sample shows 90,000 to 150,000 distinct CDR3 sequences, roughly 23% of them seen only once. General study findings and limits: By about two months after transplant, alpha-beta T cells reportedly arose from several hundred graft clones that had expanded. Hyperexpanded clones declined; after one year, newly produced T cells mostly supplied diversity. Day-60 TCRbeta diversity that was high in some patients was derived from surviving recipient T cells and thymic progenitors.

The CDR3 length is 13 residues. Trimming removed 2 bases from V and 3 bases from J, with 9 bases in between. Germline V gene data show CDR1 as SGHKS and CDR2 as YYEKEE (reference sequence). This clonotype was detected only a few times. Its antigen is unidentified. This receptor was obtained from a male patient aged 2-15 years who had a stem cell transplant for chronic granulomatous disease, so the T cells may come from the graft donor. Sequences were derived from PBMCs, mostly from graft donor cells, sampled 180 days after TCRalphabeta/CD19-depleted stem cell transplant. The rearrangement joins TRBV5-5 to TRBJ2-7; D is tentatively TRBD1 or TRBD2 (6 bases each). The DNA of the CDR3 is TGTGCCAGCAGCTTTAAGGGGGGCTACGAGCAGTACTTC. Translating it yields CASSFKGGYEQYF.